The subject of this entry is one T cell receptor beta chain. What it recognizes is unknown. V was shortened by 7 bases and J by 0 bases, with 13 bases between the two germline ends. The CDR3 has 15 amino acids. Germline assignment: CDR1 SNHLY and CDR2 FYNNEI. Via the markers CD45RO/CCR7/CD25/CD127/CD95/CD27, stem cell-like memory, regulatory, central memory and naive CD4+ cells were sorted. These data are taken from a study of beta chain features in type 1 diabetes. All of the isolated RNA was reverse transcribed, so expressed TCRB transcripts were sequenced. Only in-frame clones appear in the TCRdb table, and some are missing; sequencing was by immunoSEQ multiplex PCR. The sample includes hundreds of thousands of clones, about a tenth of them seen just once. Notes on the study in general: With patients and controls alike, PCR might favor shorter templates to an equal degree. Within each of all four CD4+ subsets, Type 1 diabetes patients had TCRB CDR3s that were moderately but significantly shorter.

This chain links TRBV2 with TRBJ2-4; D is perhaps TRBD1 (6 bases). The material sequenced was central memory CD4+ T cells from blood. This clonotype was sampled from a man aged 30-40 years with type 1 diabetes. The CDR3 sequence is CASTTRTVAKNIQYF. The CDR3 DNA sequence: TGTGCCAGCACCACGCGGACAGTAGCCAAAAACATTCAGTACTTC.